The sequence of this TCR beta chain was determined in a study of radiation and T cells in renal cell carcinoma. Study-wide results and caveats: Dominant CDR3 motifs were more common in irradiated tumors than controls. Intratumoral heterogeneity was not captured in these approximately 0.9 g regions.

Assay used: immunoSEQ multiplex PCR; TCRdb lists only in-frame clones, some missing. The data hold some 14,000 clones, with 45% to 70% observed a single time. The germline CDR1 and CDR2 sequences are SGHDN and FVKESK. This CDR3 is 16 amino acids long. Trimming removed 1 base at V and 0 bases at J, with 10 bases between. Regarding this clone: The target antigen is unknown.

Treatment specified: treatment-naive control, cytoreductive nephrectomy. The receptor comes from a man in his forties or fifties with renal cell carcinoma. The chain uses TRBV14 and TRBJ2-4; perhaps TRBD1 as D (6 bases). The sequences come from tumor tissue, collected from a patient whose treatment was nephrectomy without radiotherapy. The CDR3 DNA follows: TGTGCCAGCAGCCAAGCCACAGGGCAAGCCAAAAACATTCAGTACTTC. Its protein is CASSQATGQAKNIQYF.